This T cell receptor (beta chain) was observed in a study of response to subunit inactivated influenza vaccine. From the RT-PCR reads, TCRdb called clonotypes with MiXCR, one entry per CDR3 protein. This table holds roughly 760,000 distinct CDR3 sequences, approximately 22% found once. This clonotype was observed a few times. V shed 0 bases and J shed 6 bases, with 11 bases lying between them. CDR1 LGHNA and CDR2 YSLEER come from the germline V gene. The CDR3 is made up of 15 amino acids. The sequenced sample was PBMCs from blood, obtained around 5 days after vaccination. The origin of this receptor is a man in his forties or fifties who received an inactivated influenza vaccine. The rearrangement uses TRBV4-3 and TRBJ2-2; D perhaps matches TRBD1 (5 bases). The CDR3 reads CASSQDRVHAGELFF. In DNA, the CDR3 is TGCGCCAGCAGCCAAGACAGGGTCCACGCCGGGGAGCTGTTTTTT.